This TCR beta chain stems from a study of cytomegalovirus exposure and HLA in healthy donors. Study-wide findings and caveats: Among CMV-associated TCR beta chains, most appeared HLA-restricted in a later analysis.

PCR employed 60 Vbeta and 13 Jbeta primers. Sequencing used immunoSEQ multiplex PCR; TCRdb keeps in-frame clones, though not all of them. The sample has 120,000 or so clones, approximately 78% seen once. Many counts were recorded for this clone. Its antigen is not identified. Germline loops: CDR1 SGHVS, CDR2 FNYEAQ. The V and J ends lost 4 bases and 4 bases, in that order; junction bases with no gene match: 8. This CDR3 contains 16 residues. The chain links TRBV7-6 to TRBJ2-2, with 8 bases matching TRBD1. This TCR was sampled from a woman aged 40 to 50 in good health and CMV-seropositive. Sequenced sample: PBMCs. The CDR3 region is CASSWQDRGSTGELFF. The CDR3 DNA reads TGTGCCAGCAGCTGGCAAGACAGGGGTAGCACCGGGGAGCTGTTTTTT.